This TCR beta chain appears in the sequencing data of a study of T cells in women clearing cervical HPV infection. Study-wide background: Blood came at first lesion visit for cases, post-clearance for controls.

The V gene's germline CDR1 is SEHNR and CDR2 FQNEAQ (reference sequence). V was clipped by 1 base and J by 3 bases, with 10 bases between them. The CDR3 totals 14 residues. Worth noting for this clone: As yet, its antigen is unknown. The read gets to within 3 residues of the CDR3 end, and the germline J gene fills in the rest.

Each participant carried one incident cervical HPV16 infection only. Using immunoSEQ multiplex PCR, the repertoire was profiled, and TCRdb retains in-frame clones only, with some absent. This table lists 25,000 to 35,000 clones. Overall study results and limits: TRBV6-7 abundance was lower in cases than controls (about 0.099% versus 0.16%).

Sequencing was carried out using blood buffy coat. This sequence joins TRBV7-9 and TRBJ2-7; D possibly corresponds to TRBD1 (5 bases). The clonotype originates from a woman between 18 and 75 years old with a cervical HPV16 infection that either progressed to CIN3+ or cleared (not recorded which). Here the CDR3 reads CASSLVTGDYEQYF. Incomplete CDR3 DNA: TGTGCCAGCAGCTTAGTCACAGGCGACTACGAG.